The subject of this entry is one T cell receptor (beta chain). Its cognate antigen is unknown. This entry is derived from a study of shared clonotypes between healthy human individuals. Deep level was the assay's run setting. TCRdb keeps only in-frame clones here, not all; method: immunoSEQ multiplex PCR. The sample lists 800,000 to 950,000 clones, 96% occurring once. The CDR3 is made up of 14 amino acids. Trimming stripped 4 bases from V and 0 bases from J, with 13 bases between. Germline V gene sequence: CDR1 SQVTM, CDR2 ANQGSEA. Whole-study findings and limits: When naive CD4 clonotypes were compared across a handful of donors, about 4.9% were shared. Few donors restricted represented genetic and exposure-history diversity.

Naive-designated CD8 cells lacked CD45RO, were positively enriched for CCR7, and omitted terminally differentiated effector memory CD45RA+ cells. The sequenced sample was naive CD8+ T cells sorted from blood. The rearrangement links TRBV29-1 to TRBJ2-7; D perhaps matches TRBD2 (6 bases). The origin of this receptor is a man aged 25-45 years in good health. The DNA for the CDR3 is TGCAGCGTTGTAGGGGAGGCGACCTCCTACGAGCAGTACTTC. Translating gives CSVVGEATSYEQYF.